This T cell receptor beta chain was recorded in a study of T cells in Graves' hyperthyroidism and ophthalmopathy. Study outcomes and limitations: Ophthalmopathy and stable hyperthyroidism were told apart by a 13 V-J model. Blood samples included most of the expanded thyroid clonotypes exceeding 0.001.

RNA transcripts were the template for amplifying TCR beta CDR3 regions. The HTBI primer set drove a first-round RT-PCR of the TCR CDR3. From the multiplex PCR reads, TCRdb called clonotypes with MiXCR, one entry per CDR3 protein. The profile shows around 620,000 distinct CDR3 sequences, under 60% of them singletons. Uncontrolled infection, other autoimmune disease, pregnancy or lactation disqualified patients from enrolment. The diagnoses drew upon clinical symptoms, serum thyroxine and TRAb, thyroid ultrasound and orbital computed tomography. This CDR3 has 13 amino acids. V lost 8 bases, J lost 4 bases, and 14 bases lay in between. Germline values: CDR1 MNHNS, CDR2 SASEGT. This clonotype was observed once. As yet, its antigen is unknown.

Sequencing used peripheral blood or thyroid tissue (not recorded which). The rearrangement links TRBV6-1 to TRBJ1-1; D not certain. The origin of this receptor is an adult woman with Graves' disease, either hyperthyroidism or ophthalmopathy (not recorded which). CDR3 protein: CASRRGVGTEAFF. The CDR3 DNA reads as TGTGCCAGCCGGCGGGGTGTGGGCACTGAAGCTTTCTTT.